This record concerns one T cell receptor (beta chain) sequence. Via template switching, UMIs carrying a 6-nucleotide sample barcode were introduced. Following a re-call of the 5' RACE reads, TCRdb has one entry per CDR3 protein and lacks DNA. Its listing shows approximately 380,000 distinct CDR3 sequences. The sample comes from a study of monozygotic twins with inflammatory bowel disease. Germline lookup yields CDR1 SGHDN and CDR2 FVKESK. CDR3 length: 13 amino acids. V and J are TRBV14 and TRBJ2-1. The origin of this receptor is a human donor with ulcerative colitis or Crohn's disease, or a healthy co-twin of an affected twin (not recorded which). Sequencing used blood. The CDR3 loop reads CASSQGLYNEQFF.